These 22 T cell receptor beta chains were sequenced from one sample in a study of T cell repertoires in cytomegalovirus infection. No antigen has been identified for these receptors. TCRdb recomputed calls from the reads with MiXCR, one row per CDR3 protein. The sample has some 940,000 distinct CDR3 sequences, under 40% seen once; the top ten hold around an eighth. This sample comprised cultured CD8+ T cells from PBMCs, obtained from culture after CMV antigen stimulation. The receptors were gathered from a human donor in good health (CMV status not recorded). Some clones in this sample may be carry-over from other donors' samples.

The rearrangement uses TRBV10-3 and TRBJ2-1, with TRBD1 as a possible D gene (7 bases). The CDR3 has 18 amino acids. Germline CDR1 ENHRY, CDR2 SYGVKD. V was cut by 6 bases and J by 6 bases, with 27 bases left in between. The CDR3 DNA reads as TGTGCCATCAGGGGAGGTCCGACAGGGTCAGGGGGAACCAATGAGCAGTTCTTC. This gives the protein CAIRGGPTGSGGTNEQFF.

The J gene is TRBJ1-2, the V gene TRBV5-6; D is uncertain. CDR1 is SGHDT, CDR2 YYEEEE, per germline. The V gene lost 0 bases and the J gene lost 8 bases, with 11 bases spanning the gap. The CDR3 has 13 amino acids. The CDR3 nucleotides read TGTGCCAGCAGCTTGGGAAACGGGGAGGGCTACACCTTC. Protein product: CASSLGNGEGYTF.

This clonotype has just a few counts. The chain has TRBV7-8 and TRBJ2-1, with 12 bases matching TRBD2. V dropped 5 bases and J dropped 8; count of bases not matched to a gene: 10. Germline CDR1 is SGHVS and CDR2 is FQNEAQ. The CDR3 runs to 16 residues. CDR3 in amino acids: CASSRTPGTSGYEQFF. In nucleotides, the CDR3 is TGTGCCAGCAGCCGCACGCCAGGGACTAGCGGGTATGAGCAGTTCTTC.

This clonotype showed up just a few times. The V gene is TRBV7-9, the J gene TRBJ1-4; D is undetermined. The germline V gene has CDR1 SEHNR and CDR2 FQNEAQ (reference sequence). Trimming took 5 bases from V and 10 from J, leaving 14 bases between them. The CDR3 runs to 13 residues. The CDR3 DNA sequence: TGTGCCAGCAGCCCCAGCGGGGAGAGAAAACTGTTTTTT. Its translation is CASSPSGERKLFF.

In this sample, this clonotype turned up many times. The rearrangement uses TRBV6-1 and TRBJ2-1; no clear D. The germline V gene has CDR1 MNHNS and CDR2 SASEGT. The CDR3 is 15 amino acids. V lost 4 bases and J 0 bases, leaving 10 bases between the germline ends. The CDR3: CASSGGKSSYNEQFF. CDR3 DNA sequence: TGTGCCAGCAGTGGCGGAAAGAGCTCCTACAATGAGCAGTTCTTC.

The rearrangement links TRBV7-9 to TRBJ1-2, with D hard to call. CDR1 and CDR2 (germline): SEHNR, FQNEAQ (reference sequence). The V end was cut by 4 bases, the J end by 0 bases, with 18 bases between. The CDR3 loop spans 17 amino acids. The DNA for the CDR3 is TGTGCCAGCAGCTCCGCCCCTCAGACGGTACCTAACTATGGCTACACCTTC. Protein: CASSSAPQTVPNYGYTF.

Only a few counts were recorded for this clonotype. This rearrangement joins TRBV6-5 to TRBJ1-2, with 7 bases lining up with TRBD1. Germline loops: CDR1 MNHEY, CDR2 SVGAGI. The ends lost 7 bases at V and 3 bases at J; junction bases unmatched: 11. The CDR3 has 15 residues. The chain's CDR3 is CASNFRGGIDYGYTF. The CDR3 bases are TGTGCCAGCAACTTCAGGGGGGGCATAGACTATGGCTACACCTTC.

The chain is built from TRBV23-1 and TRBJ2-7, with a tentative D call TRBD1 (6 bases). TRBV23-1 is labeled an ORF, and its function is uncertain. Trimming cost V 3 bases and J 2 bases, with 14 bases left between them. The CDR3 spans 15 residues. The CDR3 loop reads CASSHRTVEPYEQYF. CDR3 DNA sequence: TGCGCCAGCAGTCATCGGACAGTCGAGCCCTACGAGCAGTACTTC.

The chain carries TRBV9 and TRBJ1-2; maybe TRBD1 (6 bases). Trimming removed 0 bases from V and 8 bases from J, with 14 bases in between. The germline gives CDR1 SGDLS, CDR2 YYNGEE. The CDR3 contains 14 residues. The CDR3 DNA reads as TGTGCCAGCAGCGTAGCTGGGGAGGGGGGAGGCTACACCTTC. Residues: CASSVAGEGGGYTF. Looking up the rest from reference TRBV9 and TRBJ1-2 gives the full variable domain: DSGVTQTPKHLITATGQRVTLRCSPRSGDLSVYWYQQSLDQGLQFLIQYYNGEERAKGNILERFSAQQFPDLHSELNLSSLELGDSALYFCASSVAGEGGGYTFGSGTRLTVV.

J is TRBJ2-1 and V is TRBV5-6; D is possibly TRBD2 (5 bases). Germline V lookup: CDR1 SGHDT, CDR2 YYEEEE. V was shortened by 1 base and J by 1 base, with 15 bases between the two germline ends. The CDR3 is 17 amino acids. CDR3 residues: CASSLSRWRVSYNEQFF. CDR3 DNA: TGTGCCAGCAGCTTGTCGAGGTGGCGGGTATCCTACAATGAGCAGTTCTTC.

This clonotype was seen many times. CDR3 sequence: CASRSRTGPDEKLFF. The CDR3 DNA reads as TGTGCCAGCAGATCCCGGACAGGACCCGATGAAAAACTGTTTTTT. The chain recombines TRBV7-9 with TRBJ1-4, with 7 nucleotides matching TRBD1. CDR3 length: 15 amino acids. After removal of 6 bases from V and 6 bases from J, the junction contained 10 bases not matched to a gene. Germline V gene sequence: CDR1 SEHNR, CDR2 FQNEAQ (reference sequence).

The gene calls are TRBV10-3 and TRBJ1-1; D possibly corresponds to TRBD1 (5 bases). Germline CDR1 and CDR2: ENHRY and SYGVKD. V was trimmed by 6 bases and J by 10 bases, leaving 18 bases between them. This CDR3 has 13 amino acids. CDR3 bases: TGTGCCATCAGCGAGAAGGGGTCCCACGGAGCTTTCTTT. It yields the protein CAISEKGSHGAFF.

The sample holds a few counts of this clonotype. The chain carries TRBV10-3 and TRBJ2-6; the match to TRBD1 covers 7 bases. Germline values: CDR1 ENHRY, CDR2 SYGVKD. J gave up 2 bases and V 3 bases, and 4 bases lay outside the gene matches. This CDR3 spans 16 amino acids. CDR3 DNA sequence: TGTGCCATCAGTGACACAGGGGTCGCTGGGGCCAACGTCCTGACTTTC. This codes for CAISDTGVAGANVLTF.

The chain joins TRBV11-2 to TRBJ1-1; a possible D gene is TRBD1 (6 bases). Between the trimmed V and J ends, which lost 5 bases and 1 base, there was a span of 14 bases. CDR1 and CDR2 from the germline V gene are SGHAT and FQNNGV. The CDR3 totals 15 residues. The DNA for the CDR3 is TGTGCCAGCAGCACCCGGGACACTCGGAACACTGAAGCTTTCTTT. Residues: CASSTRDTRNTEAFF.

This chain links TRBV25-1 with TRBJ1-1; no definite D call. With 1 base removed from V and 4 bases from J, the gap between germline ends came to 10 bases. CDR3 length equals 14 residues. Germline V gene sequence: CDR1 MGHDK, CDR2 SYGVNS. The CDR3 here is CASSEFSLPTEAFF. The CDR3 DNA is TGTGCCAGCAGTGAATTCAGCCTGCCCACTGAAGCTTTCTTT.

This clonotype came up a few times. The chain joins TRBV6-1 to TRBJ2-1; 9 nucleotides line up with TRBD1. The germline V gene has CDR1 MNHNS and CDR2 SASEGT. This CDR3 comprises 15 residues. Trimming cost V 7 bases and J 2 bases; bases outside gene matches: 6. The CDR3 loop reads CASTLGDRAYNEQFF. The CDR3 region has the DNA TGTGCCAGCACCCTAGGGGACAGGGCCTACAATGAGCAGTTCTTC.

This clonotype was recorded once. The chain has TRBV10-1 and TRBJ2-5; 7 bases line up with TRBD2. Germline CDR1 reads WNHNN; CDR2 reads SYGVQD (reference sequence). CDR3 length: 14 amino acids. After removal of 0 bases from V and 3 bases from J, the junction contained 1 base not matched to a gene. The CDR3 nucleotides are TGCGCCAGCAGTGAGTCTGGGGGGGAAGAGACCCAGTACTTC. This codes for CASSESGGEETQYF.

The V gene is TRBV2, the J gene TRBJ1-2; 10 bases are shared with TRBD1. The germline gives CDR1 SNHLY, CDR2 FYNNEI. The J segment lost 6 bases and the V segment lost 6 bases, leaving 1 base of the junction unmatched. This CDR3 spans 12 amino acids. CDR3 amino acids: CASRGTGDGYTF. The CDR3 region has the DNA TGTGCCAGCAGGGGGACAGGGGATGGCTACACCTTC.

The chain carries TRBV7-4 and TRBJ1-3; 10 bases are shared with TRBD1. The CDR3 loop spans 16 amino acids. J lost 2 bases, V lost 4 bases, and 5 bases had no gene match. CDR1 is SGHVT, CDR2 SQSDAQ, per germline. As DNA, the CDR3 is TGTGCCAGCAGCTCGACAGGGGGCTTTGCTGGAAACACCATATATTTT. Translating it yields CASSSTGGFAGNTIYF. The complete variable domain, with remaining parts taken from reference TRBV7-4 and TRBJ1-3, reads GAGVSQSPRYKVAKRGRDVALRCDSISGHVTLYWYRQTLGQGSEVLTYSQSDAQRDKSGRPSGRFSAERPERSVSTLKIQRTEQGDSAVYLCASSSTGGFAGNTIYFGEGSWLTVV.

As DNA, the CDR3 is TGTGCCAGCAGGGGGGCGCGGGCTTTCTTT. It codes for CASRGARAFF. The rearrangement joins TRBV2 to TRBJ1-1; a weak D match, TRBD1 (6 bases). The CDR3 totals 10 residues. The V end lost 6 bases, the J end lost 11 bases, and 10 bases lay between the germline ends. Per the germline V gene, CDR1 is SNHLY and CDR2 is FYNNEI.

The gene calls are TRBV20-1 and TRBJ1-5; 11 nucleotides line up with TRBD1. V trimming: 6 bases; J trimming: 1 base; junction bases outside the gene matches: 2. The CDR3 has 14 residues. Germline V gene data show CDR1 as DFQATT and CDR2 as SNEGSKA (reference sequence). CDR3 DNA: TGCAGTGCGGGGGACAGGGGGAGCAATCAGCCCCAGCATTTT. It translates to CSAGDRGSNQPQHF.

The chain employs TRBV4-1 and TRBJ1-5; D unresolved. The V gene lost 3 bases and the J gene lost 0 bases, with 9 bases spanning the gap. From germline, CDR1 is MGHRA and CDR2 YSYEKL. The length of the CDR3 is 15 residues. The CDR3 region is CASSQHWYSNQPQHF. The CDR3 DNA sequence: TGCGCCAGCAGCCAGCACTGGTATAGCAATCAGCCCCAGCATTTT.